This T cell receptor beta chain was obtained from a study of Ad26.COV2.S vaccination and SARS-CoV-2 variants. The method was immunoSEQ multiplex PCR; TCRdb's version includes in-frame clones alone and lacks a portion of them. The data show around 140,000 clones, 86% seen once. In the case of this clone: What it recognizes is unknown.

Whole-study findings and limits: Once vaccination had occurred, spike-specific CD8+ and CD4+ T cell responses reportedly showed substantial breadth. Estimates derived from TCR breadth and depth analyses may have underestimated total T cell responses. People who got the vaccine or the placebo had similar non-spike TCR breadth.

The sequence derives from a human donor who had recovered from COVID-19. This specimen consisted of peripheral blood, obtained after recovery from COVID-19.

Written as DNA, the CDR3 is TGTGCCAGCAGCTTCAAGAGGCGGGGGGGTGGCACAGATACGCAGTATTTT. Translation gives CASSFKRRGGGTDTQYF. The chain joins TRBV7-8 to TRBJ2-3; the match to TRBD2 covers 9 bases. CDR3 size: 17 residues. V was pared by 3 bases and J by 1 base, with 8 bases of the junction left unmatched. Per germline, CDR1 SGHVS and CDR2 FQNEAQ. The full variable domain, with the rest looked up from reference TRBV7-8 and TRBJ2-3, is GAGVSQSPRYKVAKRGQDVALRCDPISGHVSLFWYQQALGQGPEFLTYFQNEAQLDKSGLPSDRFFAERPEGSVSTLKIQRTQQEDSAVYLCASSFKRRGGGTDTQYFGPGTRLTVL.